This T cell receptor beta chain was retrieved from a study of blood T cell repertoires in COVID-19. Study at large: Samples taken during acute and convalescent COVID-19 were collected in the United States, Italy and Spain. PBMCs, B-cell-depleted T cells, or T cells were the source of the cDNA or gDNA that made up the material.

The authors' processing: Estimation of nucleated cell counts relied on the amplification of reference gene primers. Some clones are missing from TCRdb's copy, which holds only in-frame ones; the method was immunoSEQ multiplex PCR. For V, J and clone size, that table is used; D and trimming come from the DNA. The sample lists about 340,000 clones, about 90% occurring once. The V and J ends lost 1 base and 1 base, in that order; junction bases with no gene match: 6. Germline V gene data show CDR1 as SGHVS and CDR2 as FQNEAQ. The CDR3 covers 17 residues. The J gene is TRBJ2-7, the V gene TRBV7-8; 11 positions match TRBD2. The sequencing input was peripheral blood. This clonotype was obtained from a woman in her seventies with COVID-19, enrolled during active disease. CDR3 coding DNA: TGTGCCAGCAGCTTAGTTAGCGGGGGGGTTACATCCTACGAGCAGTACTTC. Protein: CASSLVSGGVTSYEQYF.